This T cell receptor (beta chain) was captured by sequencing in a study of OX40 agonist ivuxolimab in advanced cancers. Profiling relied on immunoSEQ multiplex PCR, and the TCRdb table lists in-frame clones only, not all of them. The table has tens of thousands of clones, 80% to 90% seen once. This CDR3 is built from 14 residues. Trimming cost V 0 bases and J 4 bases; bases outside gene matches: 0. In germline, CDR1 is MGHRA, CDR2 YSYEKL. The gene calls are TRBV4-1 and TRBJ2-1; 7 bases agree with TRBD1. The starting material was CD4+ or CD8+ T cells sorted from blood, obtained in a trial of the OX40 agonist ivuxolimab. This TCR derives from an adult with an advanced solid tumor such as melanoma, head and neck, liver or kidney cancer. For the CDR3, the DNA is TGCGCCAGCAGCCAAGACAGGGGGTACAATGAGCAGTTCTTC. It specifies CASSQDRGYNEQFF.